One T cell receptor (beta chain) is described in this entry. The data originate from a study of blood T cell repertoires in COVID-19. Study summary: The study drew acute and convalescent COVID-19 samples from the United States, Italy and Spain.

Repertoires were generated with immunoSEQ multiplex PCR, while TCRdb's copy carries only in-frame clones and drops some. The repertoire includes 250,000 to 350,000 clones, 88% of them detected once, and 3% sits in the top ten. Individuals drawn from 24 US areas were roughly 18 to 95 years old. Cohort 3 donors were reported recovered after two negative PCRs, clearance, or symptom resolution. The CDR3 length is 14 residues. V trimming: 7 bases; J trimming: 7 bases; junction bases outside the gene matches: 8. CDR1 MDHEN and CDR2 SYDVKM come from the germline V gene. The chain links TRBV28 to TRBJ1-4, with 8 positions matching TRBD1. The TCR was taken from a woman in her forties or fifties who had recovered from COVID-19. The material sequenced was PBMCs or T cells enriched from blood (not recorded which). CDR3 protein: CASTTSGGVEKLFF. The CDR3 DNA sequence: TGTGCCAGCACCACGTCAGGGGGCGTTGAAAAACTGTTTTTT.